This TCR beta chain was captured in a study of blood T cell repertoires in COVID-19. Overall study context: COVID-19 samples, acute and convalescent, were from the United States, Italy and Spain.

The ends lost 0 bases at V and 0 bases at J; junction bases unmatched: 5. This CDR3 comprises 17 residues. Per germline, CDR1 SGHRS and CDR2 YFSETQ. Clinical history as reported by participants underpinned cohort assignment. This clone was recorded only once. As handled by the study authors: Researchers report that nucleated cell counts were estimated from reference gene primer amplification. Profiling relied on immunoSEQ multiplex PCR, and the TCRdb table lists in-frame clones only, not all of them. From that table come the V and J calls and clone size; the DNA was used to work out D and trimming. The sample holds over 350,000 clones; around nine tenths are singletons and the top ten take around 9.3%.

The receptor's source is a woman between 50 and 59 years old who had recovered from COVID-19. The sequencing sample was made of PBMCs or T cells enriched from blood (not recorded which). The chain recombines TRBV5-1 with TRBJ2-3, with TRBD1 matching over 9 bases. CDR3 amino acids: CASSLGRTGVSTDTQYF. The CDR3, as DNA: TGCGCCAGCAGCTTGGGACGGACAGGGGTGAGCACAGATACGCAGTATTTT.